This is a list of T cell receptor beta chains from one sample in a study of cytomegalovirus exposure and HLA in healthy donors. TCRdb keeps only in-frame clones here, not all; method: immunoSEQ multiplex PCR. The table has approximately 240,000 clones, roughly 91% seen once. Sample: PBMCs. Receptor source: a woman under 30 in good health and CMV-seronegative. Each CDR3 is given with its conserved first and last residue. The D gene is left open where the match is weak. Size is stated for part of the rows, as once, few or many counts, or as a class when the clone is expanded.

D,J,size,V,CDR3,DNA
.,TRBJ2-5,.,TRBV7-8,CASSLGTAQETQYF,TGTGCCAGCAGCTTAGGGACAGCTCAAGAGACCCAGTACTTC
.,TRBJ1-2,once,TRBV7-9,CASSSSLVAGLIGYTF,TGTGCCAGCAGCTCCAGTTTGGTGGCGGGGCTCATTGGCTACACCTTC
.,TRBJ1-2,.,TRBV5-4,CASSLGGVANYGYTF,TGTGCCAGCAGTCTGGGGGGGGTAGCTAACTATGGCTACACCTTC
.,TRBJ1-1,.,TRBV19,CASSIGGSTEAFF,TGTGCCAGTAGTATAGGTGGGAGCACTGAAGCTTTCTTT
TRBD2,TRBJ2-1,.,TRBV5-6,CASSSWTSGSSNEQFF,TGTGCCAGCAGCTCCTGGACTAGCGGGAGTTCCAATGAGCAGTTCTTC
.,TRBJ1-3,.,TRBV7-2,CASSPRGGTGNTIYF,TGTGCCAGCAGCCCCCGGGGGGGCACGGGAAACACCATATATTTT
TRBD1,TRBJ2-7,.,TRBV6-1,CASSDRGLGEQYF,TGTGCCAGCAGTGACAGGGGGCTGGGGGAGCAGTACTTC
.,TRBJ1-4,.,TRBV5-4,CASSAGGIRGPNEKLFF,TGTGCCAGCAGCGCGGGGGGCATCAGGGGCCCTAATGAAAAACTGTTTTTT
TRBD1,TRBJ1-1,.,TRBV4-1,CASSHPGADRPSMNTEAFF,TGCGCCAGCAGCCACCCCGGGGCGGACAGGCCTTCCATGAACACTGAAGCTTTCTTT
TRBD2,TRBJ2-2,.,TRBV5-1,CASVWSSGSPSTGELFF,TGCGCCAGCGTTTGGAGTAGCGGGAGTCCAAGCACCGGGGAGCTGTTTTTT
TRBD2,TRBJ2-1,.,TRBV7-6,CASSLSGLEQFF,TGTGCCAGCAGCTTATCGGGACTAGAGCAGTTCTTC